This T cell receptor (beta chain) was documented in a study of cytomegalovirus exposure and HLA in healthy donors. Study-level findings and limits: It was in a later analysis that TCR association rates were seen to vary by HLA locus, highest for DRB1 and lowest for HLA-C. Later analysis associated a missense DCLRE1C variant with TCR beta V- and J-gene trimming.

Despite likely unrecorded immune exposures, the donors were nominally healthy at the time of sampling. The primer mix had 60 Vbeta and 13 Jbeta primers. Profiling relied on immunoSEQ multiplex PCR, and the TCRdb table lists in-frame clones only, not all of them. The sample includes roughly 180,000 clones, 70% to 90% of them seen just once. In regard to this clone: What it binds is unknown.

The germline V gene encodes CDR1 LNHDA and CDR2 SQIVND (reference sequence). There are 15 residues in the CDR3. The ends were cut back, 6 bases at V and 4 bases at J, with 18 bases in the middle. The sample was PBMCs. The J gene is TRBJ1-2, the V gene TRBV19; D unclear. This TCR derives from a man between 18 and 35 years old in good health and CMV-seropositive. CDR3 amino acids: CASSDFMTNSYGYTF. CDR3 DNA: TGTGCCAGTAGCGATTTTATGACAAATTCCTATGGCTACACCTTC.